The 19 T cell receptor beta chains below were found in one sample sequenced in a study of T cell responses to AZD1222 COVID-19 vaccine. Repertoires were generated with immunoSEQ multiplex PCR, while TCRdb's copy carries only in-frame clones and drops some. The sample lists some 100,000 clones, 90% occurring once. The sample consisted of peripheral blood, taken on day 0 of AZD1222 vaccination. These receptors all stem from an adult in good health.

The rearrangement joins TRBV28 to TRBJ1-2, with unresolved D. The V end was cut by 3 bases, the J end by 1 base, with 6 bases between. The CDR3 is 13 amino acids. Germline CDR1 reads MDHEN; CDR2 reads SYDVKM. CDR3 amino acids: CASSFGHNYGYTF. The CDR3 DNA reads TGTGCCAGCAGTTTTGGGCATAACTATGGCTACACCTTC.

This clone was observed a few times. Sequence at one end of the junction differs from germline and may be a read error. The rearrangement links TRBV12-3 or TRBV12-4 to TRBJ1-1, with 9 bases fitting TRBD1. CDR3 length: 11 residues. In DNA form, the CDR3 reads TGTGCCAGCAGTGTCGACAGGGGGTTGGTCTTT. This encodes CASSVDRGLVF.

The J gene is TRBJ2-3, the V gene TRBV7-8; maybe TRBD2 (6 bases). The CDR3 spans 16 residues. Germline V gene data show CDR1 as SGHVS and CDR2 as FQNEAQ. V was cut by 3 bases and J by 4 bases, with 17 bases left in between. In DNA, the CDR3 is TGTGCCAGCAGCTTGCGGGACCCACCTCTCGCAGATACGCAGTATTTT. Translating gives CASSLRDPPLADTQYF.

The chain combines TRBV30 with TRBJ2-3, with TRBD2 as a possible D gene (6 bases). Per germline, CDR1 GTSNPN and CDR2 SVGIG (reference sequence). The CDR3 loop spans 16 amino acids. With 6 bases removed from V and 2 bases from J, the gap between germline ends came to 21 bases. CDR3 loop: CACVREARGTTDTQYF. CDR3 nucleotide sequence: TGTGCCTGCGTAAGGGAGGCAAGGGGTACCACAGATACGCAGTATTTT.

This clone was counted a single time. The chain joins TRBV28 to TRBJ1-6; D is uncertain. Trimming took 5 bases from V and 7 from J, leaving 12 bases between them. Germline V gene sequence: CDR1 MDHEN, CDR2 SYDVKM. The CDR3 runs 14 residues. Here the CDR3 DNA reads TGTGCCAGCAGTGGCGACAATTGGAATTCACCCCTCCACTTT. Its protein is CASSGDNWNSPLHF.

The rearrangement links TRBV9 to TRBJ2-5; TRBD2 matches at 8 bases. CDR1 is SGDLS, CDR2 YYNGEE, per germline. This CDR3 is built from 14 residues. The V and J ends lost 2 bases and 5 bases, in that order; junction bases with no gene match: 5. In DNA form, the CDR3 reads TGTGCCAGCAGCGTTGGACTAGCTCGTGAGACCCAGTACTTC. It is translated as CASSVGLARETQYF.

This clone was seen once. This chain links TRBV5-4 with TRBJ2-7; 9 bases are shared with TRBD1. The CDR3 spans 14 residues. Germline V gene sequence: CDR1 SGHNT, CDR2 YYREEE (reference sequence). V gave up 4 bases and J gave up 6 bases; unmatched junction bases: 8. This chain's CDR3 is CASSSRDRVSEQYF. The DNA of the CDR3 is TGTGCCAGCAGCAGCCGGGACAGGGTAAGCGAGCAGTACTTC.

A single count supports this clone. This chain connects TRBV27 to TRBJ2-1; a weak D match, TRBD1 (6 bases). V lost 10 bases and J lost 3, with 19 bases in between. This CDR3 region has 15 residues. The germline V gene encodes CDR1 MNHEY and CDR2 SMNVEV (reference sequence). The CDR3 region is CATSLSRGGYNEQFF. CDR3 nucleotides: TGTGCCACCTCGCTCAGCAGGGGCGGCTACAATGAGCAGTTCTTC.

The chain uses TRBV3-1 (or the pseudogene TRBV3-2) and TRBJ2-1; D remains unclear. Trimming left V 1 base short and J 1 base short, with 8 bases between. Looked up from germline, CDR1 is LGHDT and CDR2 is YNNKEL (reference sequence). The CDR3 has 15 residues. The CDR3 is CASSQGQESYNEQFF. CDR3 nucleotides: TGTGCCAGCAGCCAAGGCCAGGAATCCTACAATGAGCAGTTCTTC.

The J gene is TRBJ1-2, the V gene TRBV4-1, with D possibly matching TRBD1 (5 bases). The V gene lost 6 bases and the J gene lost 7 bases, with 15 bases spanning the gap. The CDR3 sequence is 13 residues long. The germline V gene has CDR1 MGHRA and CDR2 YSYEKL. CDR3 protein: CASSLLGGVGYTF. CDR3 DNA: TGCGCCAGCAGTTTACTTGGGGGGGTTGGCTACACCTTC.

The chain has TRBV15 and TRBJ2-3; 9 bases are shared with TRBD2. Losses at the gene ends were 3 bases for V and 6 bases for J; bases not matched to a gene: 13. The germline V gene encodes CDR1 LNHNV and CDR2 YYDKDF (reference sequence). This CDR3 comprises 17 residues. CDR3 loop: CATSRGRSAGGVDTQYF. In DNA, the CDR3 is TGTGCCACCAGCAGGGGTCGGTCAGCGGGGGGCGTGGATACGCAGTATTTT.

The chain has TRBV10-3 and TRBJ1-2; D not resolved. V was pared by 4 bases and J by 7 bases, with 10 bases between. CDR1 is ENHRY, CDR2 SYGVKD, per germline. This CDR3 region has 12 residues. The CDR3 DNA reads as TGTGCCATCAGTGGTCAGGTCCCTGGCTACACCTTC. Its protein is CAISGQVPGYTF.

The chain uses TRBV5-1 and TRBJ1-1; D may be TRBD1 (6 bases). The CDR3 consists of 14 residues. The V gene lost 4 bases and the J gene lost 1 base, with 11 bases spanning the gap. Germline values: CDR1 SGHRS, CDR2 YFSETQ. Here the CDR3 DNA reads TGCGCCAGCAGCCCAGGACAGCCGAACACTGAAGCTTTCTTT. It specifies CASSPGQPNTEAFF.

This clone was picked up one time. The chain uses TRBV5-1 and TRBJ1-4; possibly TRBD1 for D (5 bases). There are 15 residues in the CDR3. Trimming removed 4 bases at V and 4 bases at J, with 14 bases between. The germline gives CDR1 SGHRS, CDR2 YFSETQ. The CDR3 loop reads CASSPLGTVNEKLFF. The CDR3 nucleotides read TGCGCCAGCAGCCCACTCGGGACGGTTAATGAAAAACTGTTTTTT.

The chain carries TRBV13 and TRBJ1-1, with D perhaps matching TRBD1 (6 bases). Germline CDR1 and CDR2: PRHDT and FYEKMQ (reference sequence). The CDR3 has 16 residues. V was clipped by 4 bases and J by 5 bases, with 20 bases between them. In DNA form, the CDR3 reads TGTGCCAGCAGCTCGCGGTTTAGGGGTACAGGGACTGAAGCTTTCTTT. The encoded protein is CASSSRFRGTGTEAFF.

The J gene is TRBJ1-2, the V gene TRBV7-8; TRBD1 matches 9 bases. With V trimmed by 0 bases and J by 2 bases, 7 bases remained unmatched. This CDR3 has 17 amino acids. Germline CDR1 is SGHVS and CDR2 is FQNEAQ. DNA for the CDR3: TGTGCCAGCAGCTTAGCGTTGCTCGGGACAGGGAACTATGGCTACACCTTC. It translates to CASSLALLGTGNYGYTF.

V and J are TRBV27 and TRBJ2-4, with a tentative D call TRBD1 (6 bases). CDR3 length equals 22 residues. CDR1 and CDR2 from the germline V gene are MNHEY and SMNVEV (reference sequence). V lost 6 bases and J lost 0, with 33 bases in between. The CDR3 spells CASSPKYGQILPRPVAKNIQYF. In DNA form, the CDR3 reads TGTGCCAGCAGCCCAAAATACGGACAGATCCTCCCCCGACCTGTAGCCAAAAACATTCAGTACTTC.

V gene TRBV2 combines with J gene TRBJ1-6; D not certain. The germline V gene has CDR1 SNHLY and CDR2 FYNNEI. The CDR3 spans 12 residues. The V and J ends lost 2 bases and 7 bases respectively, with 3 bases between them. The CDR3 region has the DNA TGTGCCAGCAGTGAAAGGAATTCACCCCTCCACTTT. This encodes CASSERNSPLHF.

This clone occurred a few times. The rearrangement uses TRBV7-9 and TRBJ1-4, with a possible D match to TRBD1 (5 bases). The germline V gene encodes CDR1 SEHNR and CDR2 FQNEAQ (reference sequence). This CDR3 is 15 amino acids long. Trimming pared 1 base from V and 7 bases from J, leaving 13 bases between. DNA of the CDR3: TGTGCCAGCAGCTTAGGGTCCGGGACGGTTGAAAAACTGTTTTTT. It specifies CASSLGSGTVEKLFF.